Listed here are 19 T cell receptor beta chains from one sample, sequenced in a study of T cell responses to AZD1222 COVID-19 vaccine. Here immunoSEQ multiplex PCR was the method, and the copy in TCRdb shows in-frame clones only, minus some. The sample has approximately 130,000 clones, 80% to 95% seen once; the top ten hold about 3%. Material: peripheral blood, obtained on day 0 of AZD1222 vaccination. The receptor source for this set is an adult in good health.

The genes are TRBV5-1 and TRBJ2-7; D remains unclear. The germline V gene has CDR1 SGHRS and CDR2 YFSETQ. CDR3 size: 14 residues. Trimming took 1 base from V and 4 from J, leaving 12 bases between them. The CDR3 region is CASSLWTQAYEQYF. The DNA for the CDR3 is TGCGCCAGCAGCTTGTGGACGCAAGCTTACGAGCAGTACTTC.

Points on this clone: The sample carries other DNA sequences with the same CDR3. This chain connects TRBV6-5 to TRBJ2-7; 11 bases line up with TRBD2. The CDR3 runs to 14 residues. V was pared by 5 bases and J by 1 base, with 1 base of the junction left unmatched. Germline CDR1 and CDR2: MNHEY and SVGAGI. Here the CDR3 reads CASSRLAGSYEQYF. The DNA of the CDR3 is TGTGCCAGCAGTAGACTAGCGGGATCCTACGAGCAGTACTTC.

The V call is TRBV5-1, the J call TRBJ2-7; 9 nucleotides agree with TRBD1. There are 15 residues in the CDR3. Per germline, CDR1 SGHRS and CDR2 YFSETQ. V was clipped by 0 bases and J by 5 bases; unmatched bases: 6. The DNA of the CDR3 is TGCGCCAGCAGCTTGGCGGGGACAGGGAACGACGAGCAGTACTTC. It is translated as CASSLAGTGNDEQYF.

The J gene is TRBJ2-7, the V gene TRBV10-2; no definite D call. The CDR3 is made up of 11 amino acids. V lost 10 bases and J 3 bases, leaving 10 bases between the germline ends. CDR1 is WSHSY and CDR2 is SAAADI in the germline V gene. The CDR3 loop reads CATQGGYEQYF. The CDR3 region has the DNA TGCGCCACCCAAGGCGGCTACGAGCAGTACTTC.

This chain's CDR3 is CASTERGQGATEAFF. CDR3 sequence (DNA): TGTGCCAGCACCGAACGAGGGCAGGGGGCCACTGAAGCTTTCTTT. The gene calls are TRBV6-5 and TRBJ1-1; TRBD1 matches 8 bases. CDR1 is MNHEY, CDR2 SVGAGI, per germline. The CDR3 covers 15 residues. The trim removed 7 bases at V and 4 bases at J, leaving 11 bases unmatched.

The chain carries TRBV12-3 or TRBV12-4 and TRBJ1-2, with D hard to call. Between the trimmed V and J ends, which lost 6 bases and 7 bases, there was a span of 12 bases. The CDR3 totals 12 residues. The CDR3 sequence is CASRPSVSGYTF. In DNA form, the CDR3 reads TGTGCCAGCAGGCCATCGGTGAGTGGCTACACCTTC.

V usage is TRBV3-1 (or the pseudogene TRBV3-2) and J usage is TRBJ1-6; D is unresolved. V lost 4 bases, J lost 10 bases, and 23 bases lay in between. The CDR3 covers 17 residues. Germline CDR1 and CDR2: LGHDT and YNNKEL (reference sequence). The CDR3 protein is CASSRLHPSGKSSPLHF. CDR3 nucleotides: TGTGCCAGCAGCCGCCTCCACCCGTCGGGAAAGAGCTCACCCCTCCACTTT.

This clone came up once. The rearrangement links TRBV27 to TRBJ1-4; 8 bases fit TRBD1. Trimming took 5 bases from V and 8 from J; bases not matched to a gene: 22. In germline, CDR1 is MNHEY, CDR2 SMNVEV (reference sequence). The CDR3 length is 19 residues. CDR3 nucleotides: TGTGCCAGCAGTCGGAAAACAGGGGGTGTTTTTGGGGGAAGGGAAAAACTGTTTTTT. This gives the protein CASSRKTGGVFGGREKLFF.

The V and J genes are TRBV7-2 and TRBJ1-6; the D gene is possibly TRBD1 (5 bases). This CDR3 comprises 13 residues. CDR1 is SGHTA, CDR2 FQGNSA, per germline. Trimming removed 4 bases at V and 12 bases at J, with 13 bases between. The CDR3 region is CASSSKTAVPLHF. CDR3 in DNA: TGTGCCAGCAGCTCGAAGACAGCCGTACCCCTCCACTTT.

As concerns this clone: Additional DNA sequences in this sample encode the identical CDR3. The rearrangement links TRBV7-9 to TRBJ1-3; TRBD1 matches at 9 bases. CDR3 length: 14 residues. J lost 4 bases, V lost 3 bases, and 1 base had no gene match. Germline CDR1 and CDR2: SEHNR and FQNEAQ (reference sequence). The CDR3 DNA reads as TGTGCCAGCAGCTTCGGGACAGGGGGAAACACCATATATTTT. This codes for CASSFGTGGNTIYF. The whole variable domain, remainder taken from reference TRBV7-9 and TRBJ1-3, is DTGVSQNPRHKITKRGQNVTFRCDPISEHNRLYWYRQTLGQGPEFLTYFQNEAQLEKSRLLSDRFSAERPKGSFSTLEIQRTEQGDSAMYLCASSFGTGGNTIYFGEGSWLTVV.

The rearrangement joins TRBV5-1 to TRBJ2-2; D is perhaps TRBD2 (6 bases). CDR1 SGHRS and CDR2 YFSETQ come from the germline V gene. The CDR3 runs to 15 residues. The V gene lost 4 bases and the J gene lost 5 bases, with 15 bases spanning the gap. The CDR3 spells CASSPRDDGTGELFF. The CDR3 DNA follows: TGCGCCAGCAGCCCGCGGGACGATGGGACCGGGGAGCTGTTTTTT.

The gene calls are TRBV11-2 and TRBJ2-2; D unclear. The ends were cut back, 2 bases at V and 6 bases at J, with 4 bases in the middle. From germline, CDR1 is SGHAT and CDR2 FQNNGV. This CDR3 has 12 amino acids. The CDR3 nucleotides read TGTGCCAGCAGCTTAAAGCCCGGGGAGCTGTTTTTT. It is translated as CASSLKPGELFF.

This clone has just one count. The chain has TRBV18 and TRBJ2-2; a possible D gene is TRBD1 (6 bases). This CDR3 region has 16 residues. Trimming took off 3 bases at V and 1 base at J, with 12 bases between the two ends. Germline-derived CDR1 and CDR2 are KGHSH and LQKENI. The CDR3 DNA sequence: TGTGCCAGCTCACCTAACCCGGGACAGAACACCGGGGAGCTGTTTTTT. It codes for CASSPNPGQNTGELFF.

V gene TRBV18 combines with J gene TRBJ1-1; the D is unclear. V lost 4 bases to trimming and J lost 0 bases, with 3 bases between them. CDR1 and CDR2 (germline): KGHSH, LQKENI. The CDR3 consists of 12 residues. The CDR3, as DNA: TGTGCCAGCTCACTCATGAACACTGAAGCTTTCTTT. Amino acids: CASSLMNTEAFF.

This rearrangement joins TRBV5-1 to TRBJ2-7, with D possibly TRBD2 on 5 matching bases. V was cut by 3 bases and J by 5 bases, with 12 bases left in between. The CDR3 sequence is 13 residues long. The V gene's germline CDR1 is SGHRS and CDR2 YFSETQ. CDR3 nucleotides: TGCGCCAGCAGCTCAGGTCGGGGAAACGAGCAGTACTTC. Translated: CASSSGRGNEQYF.

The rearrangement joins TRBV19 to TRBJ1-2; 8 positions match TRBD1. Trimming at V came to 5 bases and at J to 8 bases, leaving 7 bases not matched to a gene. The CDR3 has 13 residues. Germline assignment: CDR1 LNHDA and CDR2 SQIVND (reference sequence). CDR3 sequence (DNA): TGTGCCAGTAGTGGACAGGGAGAGAAGGGCTACACCTTC. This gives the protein CASSGQGEKGYTF. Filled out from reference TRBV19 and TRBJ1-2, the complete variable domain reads DGGITQSPKYLFRKEGQNVTLSCEQNLNHDAMYWYRQDPGQGLRLIYYSQIVNDFQKGDIAEGYSVSREKKESFPLTVTSAQKNPTAFYLCASSGQGEKGYTFGSGTRLTVV.

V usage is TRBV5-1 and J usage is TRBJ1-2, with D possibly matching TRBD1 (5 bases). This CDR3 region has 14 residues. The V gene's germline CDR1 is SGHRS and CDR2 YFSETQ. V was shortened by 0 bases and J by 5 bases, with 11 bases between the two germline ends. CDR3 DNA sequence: TGCGCCAGCAGCTTGGAACAGGCTTCTTATGGCTACACCTTC. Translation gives CASSLEQASYGYTF.

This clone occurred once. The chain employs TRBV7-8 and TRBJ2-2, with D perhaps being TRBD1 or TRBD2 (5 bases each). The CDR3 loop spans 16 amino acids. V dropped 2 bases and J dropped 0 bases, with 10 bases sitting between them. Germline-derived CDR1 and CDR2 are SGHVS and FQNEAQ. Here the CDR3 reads CASSLTVGANTGELFF. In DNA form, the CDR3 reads TGTGCCAGCAGCTTAACAGTGGGGGCGAACACCGGGGAGCTGTTTTTT.

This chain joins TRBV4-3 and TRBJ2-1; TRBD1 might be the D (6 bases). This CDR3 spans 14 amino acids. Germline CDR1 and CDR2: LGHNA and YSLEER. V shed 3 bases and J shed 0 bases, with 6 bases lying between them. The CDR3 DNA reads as TGCGCCAGCAGCCAGGGACACTCCTACAATGAGCAGTTCTTC. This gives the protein CASSQGHSYNEQFF.